This TCR beta chain derives from a study of Ad26.COV2.S vaccination and SARS-CoV-2 variants. Study at large: The vaccine Ad26.COV2.S was put into the muscle once, or twice with 56 days between.

Stated treatment: roughly 20 received Ad26.COV2.S at low or high dose, single or two shots; about five received placebo; per-sample allocation not given. Specimen acquisition occurred on day 63 following the initial vaccine or placebo injection. Clones were read by immunoSEQ multiplex PCR, and TCRdb kept only the in-frame ones, dropping some. In the table there are 350,000 to 400,000 clones, 88% of which are singletons. Germline CDR1 LNHDA, CDR2 SQIVND (reference sequence). There are 16 residues in the CDR3. V was clipped by 5 bases and J by 2 bases; unmatched bases: 11. The chain uses TRBV19 and TRBJ2-7, with 8 nucleotides matching TRBD1. The receptor's source is a person between 18 and 65 years old who received the Ad26.COV2.S COVID-19 vaccine or a placebo. The specimen comprised peripheral blood, sampled in a trial of Ad26.COV2.S vaccine versus placebo. The CDR3 DNA follows: TGTGCCAGTAGTTCCATCCGGACAGGGTTAACCTACGAGCAGTACTTC. This gives the protein CASSSIRTGLTYEQYF.